Below, 8 T cell receptor beta chains from the same sample are listed, as sequenced in a study of technical replicates of blood from several donors. The protocol was immunoSEQ multiplex PCR, while the TCRdb copy is restricted to in-frame clones and leaves out a portion. The table shows roughly 50,000 clones, with 90% to 95% occurring only once. Sequences were obtained from PBMCs. The origin of the receptors is a human donor in good health. Some clones in this sample may be carry-over from other donors' samples.

The chain uses TRBV5-5 and TRBJ1-1; TRBD1 matches 12 bases. With V trimmed by 4 bases and J by 6 bases, 7 bases remained unmatched. Germline CDR1 reads SGHKS; CDR2 reads YYEKEE (reference sequence). CDR3 size: 15 residues. In DNA form, the CDR3 reads TGTGCCAGCAGCCTCCGGGACAGGGGGCTAGCTGAAGCTTTCTTT. Translation gives CASSLRDRGLAEAFF.

The chain recombines TRBV7-9 with TRBJ2-7, with 9 bases aligning to TRBD1. The CDR3 spans 15 residues. The junction had 9 bases not matched to a gene; V was cut back by 4 bases and J by 5 bases. CDR1 SEHNR and CDR2 FQNEAQ come from the germline V gene (reference sequence). CDR3 nucleotides: TGTGCCAGCAGCTCCCATGGACAGGGGTTCAACGAGCAGTACTTC. This translates into CASSSHGQGFNEQYF.

This sequence joins TRBV6-5 and TRBJ2-3; 10 bases are a match to TRBD2. CDR1 and CDR2 from the germline V gene are MNHEY and SVGAGI. J was trimmed by 4 bases and V by 6 bases; bases with no gene match: 7. This CDR3 is built from 15 residues. CDR3 DNA sequence: TGTGCCAGCAGCCTACTAGCGGGGTCCCCAGATACGCAGTATTTT. Amino acids: CASSLLAGSPDTQYF.

The chain joins TRBV7-6 to TRBJ2-5, with 7 bases identical to TRBD1. CDR3 length: 14 residues. The germline V gene encodes CDR1 SGHVS and CDR2 FNYEAQ. After removal of 2 bases from V and 4 bases from J, the junction contained 4 bases not matched to a gene. CDR3 nucleotide sequence: TGTGCCAGCAGCTTATCGACAGGGAGAGAGACCCAGTACTTC. It codes for CASSLSTGRETQYF.

V usage is TRBV14 and J usage is TRBJ2-1; 8 positions agree with TRBD2. This CDR3 region has 15 residues. The germline CDR1 and CDR2 sequences are SGHDN and FVKESK. V trimming: 0 bases; J trimming: 8 bases; junction bases outside the gene matches: 6. CDR3 sequence (DNA): TGTGCCAGCAGCCAAGAATGGCGGGAGGTCCATGAGCAGTTCTTC. As protein: CASSQEWREVHEQFF.

This sequence joins TRBV7-9 and TRBJ1-3; no clear D. Trimming stripped 4 bases from V and 8 bases from J, with 9 bases between. The CDR3 is made up of 12 amino acids. Germline CDR1 and CDR2: SEHNR and FQNEAQ (reference sequence). The CDR3 nucleotides are TGTGCCAGCAGCTCTAACCGGGACACCATATATTTT. It specifies CASSSNRDTIYF.

The chain joins TRBV9 to TRBJ2-3; the D gene is possibly TRBD2 (6 bases). From germline, CDR1 is SGDLS and CDR2 YYNGEE. Trimming took off 4 bases at V and 1 base at J, with 13 bases between the two ends. The length of the CDR3 is 15 residues. The CDR3 region has the DNA TGTGCCAGCAGCCCACGGGGGACTGGCACAGATACGCAGTATTTT. Encoded protein: CASSPRGTGTDTQYF.

V and J are TRBV11-2 and TRBJ1-1; D ambiguous. This CDR3 has 13 residues. Germline lookup yields CDR1 SGHAT and CDR2 FQNNGV. V dropped 5 bases and J dropped 0 bases, with 7 bases sitting between them. CDR3 bases: TGTGCCAGCAGCCTCGGGTTGAACACTGAAGCTTTCTTT. It encodes CASSLGLNTEAFF. The full variable domain, rest sourced from reference TRBV11-2 and TRBJ1-1, is EAGVAQSPRYKIIEKRQSVAFWCNPISGHATLYWYQQILGQGPKLLIQFQNNGVVDDSQLPKDRFSAERLKGVDSTLKIQPAKLEDSAVYLCASSLGLNTEAFFGQGTRLTVV.